This section outlines one T cell receptor beta chain sequence together with its context. This clonotype was observed a few times. Its specific antigen is unknown. No base qualities exist here, and no much larger clone lies one base off it. The sample's treatment or condition label, in plain terms: approximately 11-day PBMC culture with coronavirus spike peptide pools or control peptides (ViraFEST assay). To expand antigen-specific T cells with peptide pools and then pick out the expanded clonotypes through TCR sequencing, the study relied on the ViraFEST assay. The convalescent patients' positive SARS-CoV-2 PCR tests were from March to December 2020, which was before the Alpha, Beta and Delta variants emerged in the United States. Some 2 million PBMCs per well were cultured in IMDM with roughly 5.5% human AB serum and 8 to 10 IU/ml IL-2, plus 10 ug/ml peptide pools. On days 3 and 7, half of the culture medium was replaced with fresh IL-2-containing medium. After approximately eleven days of culture, CD4+ T cells were isolated by negative selection using the EasySep CD4+ T cell isolation kit. Ficoll-Paque Plus gradient centrifugation was used to isolate PBMCs from whole blood, and the isolated PBMCs were then either used fresh or cryopreserved at -140C. In general, triplicate wells were set up for every culture condition.

This sample was taken from a study of vaccination and CD4 T cells after COVID-19 (dated by TCRdb to between 2021 and 2024). About the study as a whole: SARS-CoV-2 positivity had been established in the convalescent patients by nasal swab PCR, and mild disease was recorded in eight to ten of these patients and severe disease in one. The convalescent cohort comprised six males and four females, including two Hispanic individuals, seven Caucasians, two Asians and one multiracial person. Participants got two doses of the Pfizer-BioNTech BNT162b2 vaccine (n=8) or two doses of the Moderna mRNA-1273 vaccine (n=2). Post-COVID blood samples from convalescent patients were collected a median of about 110 days after diagnosis, with a range of 35 to 161 days. The time from the second vaccine dose to post-vaccine blood sampling had a median of roughly 79 days and ranged from about 14 to 250 days. For stimulating the cultures, overlapping spike peptide pools were used, derived from SARS-CoV-2 as well as from the common cold coronaviruses HCoV-NL63, HCoV-OC43 and HCoV-229E. In control cultures, a CEFX viral epitope pool was used as positive control, an HIV-1 Nef peptide pool was used as negative control, or no peptide was added. The spike-specific CD4+ TCR repertoire was compared before and after mRNA vaccination in approximately ten COVID-19 convalescent patients and a handful of infection-naive healthy vaccine recipients. The research as a whole found: Nearly all vaccine-specific clones in convalescent patients (304 of 307) were mono-reactive for SARS-CoV-2 spike rather than cross-reactive with common cold coronaviruses. The study included relatively few convalescent patients and did not analyze early timepoints after natural infection. Among convalescent patients, a median 86.3% of the SARS-CoV-2-reactive clones seen after vaccination appeared only after vaccination, which suggests priming specific to the vaccine. An increase in the median number of SARS-CoV-2-reactive clonotypes from approximately 20 after infection to 35 to 40 after vaccination was observed, but the change was not found to be significant.

Libraries were prepared through PCR. DNA from cultured CD4+ T cells was subjected to TCR sequencing with the Oncomine TCR Beta short-read assay at the Johns Hopkins FTIC core. Genomic DNA was extracted from the cultured CD4+ T cells with the QIAamp micro DNA kit. The Oncomine TCR Beta libraries from cultured CD4+ T cells were pooled using unique dual indexes and then sequenced on an Illumina iSeq 100. Processing in the source paper ran as follows. Non-productive sequences were filtered out, and CDR3s that did not start with C, did not end with F or W, or were shorter than 7 amino acids were discarded. Antigen-specific clonotypes were identified with the MANAFEST web application by comparing peptide-stimulated wells with reference and other culture wells. An FDR below 0.05, an odds ratio above 5, and a productive frequency above 0.1% in at least two of three replicate wells were required for clones to be considered positive. Cross-reactive clonotypes were defined as significantly expanded in both SARS-CoV-2 spike wells and at least one common cold coronavirus spike condition. Similarity between CDR3 sequences was evaluated in R version 3.6.1 using Levenshtein distances (stringdist) and unrooted phylogenetic trees (ape). TCRdb ran its own pipeline on the public reads, namely fastp trimming at Q25 and MiXCR clone calling, and kept in-frame beta chains. Entries are consolidated by CDR3 protein sequence, retaining the most common genes and DNA. None of the V and J calls come from the authors' own analysis; TCRdb made them. Within this sample are some 25,000 distinct CDR3 sequences, with approximately 40% of them counted one time only. Just over 7% of the sample comes from the top ten.

CDR1 and CDR2 are drawn from the germline V gene (reference sequence): DFQATT, SNEGSKA. From cysteine to phenylalanine, the CDR3 is 15 amino acids long. The read is trimmed to its CDR3 DNA, 45 bases read in frame from base 1. Between the V and J ends, shortened by 6 bases and 4 bases respectively, the junction contains 18 bases. The origin of this receptor is a human donor who had recovered from COVID-19. This sequence uses TRBV20-1 and TRBJ2-2; possibly the D gene is TRBD1, per 5 matching bases. The source material was CD4+ T cells from blood, cultured in vitro. The sequenced DNA is TGCAGTGCCCTCCCGGTGCTAGGGGTCACCGGGGAGCTGTTTTTT. Its protein is CSALPVLGVTGELFF.